This T cell receptor (beta chain) was identified during a study of blood T cell repertoires in COVID-19. At the level of the study: The analysed material was cDNA or gDNA that came from T cells, B-cell-depleted T cells, or PBMCs.

Repertoires were generated with immunoSEQ multiplex PCR, while TCRdb's copy carries only in-frame clones and drops some. The data contain 100,000 to 150,000 clones, about 87% of them singletons. This CDR3 comprises 14 residues. V gave up 8 bases and J gave up 5 bases; unmatched junction bases: 8. Germline CDR1 MNHEY, CDR2 SVGAGI. This clone came up once. Sequenced sample: peripheral blood. This TCR was recovered from a man aged 50 to 59 with acute or convalescent COVID-19. This chain joins TRBV6-5 and TRBJ1-4, with TRBD1 matching over 7 bases. In nucleotides, the CDR3 is TGTGCCAGCGGAGCGGGGGACAGAAATGAAAAACTGTTTTTT. Protein: CASGAGDRNEKLFF.